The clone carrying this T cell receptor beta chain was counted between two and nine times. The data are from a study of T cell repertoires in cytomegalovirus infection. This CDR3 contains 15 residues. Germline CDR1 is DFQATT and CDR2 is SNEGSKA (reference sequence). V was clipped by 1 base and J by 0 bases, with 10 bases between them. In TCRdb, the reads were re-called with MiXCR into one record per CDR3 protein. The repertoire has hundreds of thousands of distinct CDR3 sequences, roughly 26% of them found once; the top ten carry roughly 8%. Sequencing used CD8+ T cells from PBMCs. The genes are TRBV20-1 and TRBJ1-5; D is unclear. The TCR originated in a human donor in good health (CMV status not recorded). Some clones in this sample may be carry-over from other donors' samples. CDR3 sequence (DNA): TGCAGTGCTAGAGTATGGCAGAATAGCAATCAGCCCCAGCATTTT. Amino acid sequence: CSARVWQNSNQPQHF.